This TCR beta chain is drawn from a study of T cells in localized non-small cell lung cancer. Study results and caveats: When the top 100 tumor clones were examined, a median about 60 of them also appeared in the adjacent lung, which was paired and uninvolved.

Generated by immunoSEQ multiplex PCR, the TCRdb table keeps only in-frame clones and is missing some. The table includes 45,000 to 60,000 clones, about 88% detected once. Germline-derived CDR1 and CDR2 are LNHDA and SQIVND (reference sequence). V lost 7 bases, J lost 10 bases, and 20 bases lay in between. This CDR3 is 13 amino acids long. Regarding this clone: As yet, its antigen is unknown.

J is TRBJ2-7 and V is TRBV19; D assignment may be TRBD1 or TRBD2 (7 bases each). Sample: PBMCs, taken before any cancer treatment. This receptor was identified in a man aged 35 to 69 with stage II lung adenocarcinoma. CDR3 amino acids: CASTSRGGDNQYF. The CDR3 coding sequence is TGTGCCAGTACCTCCAGGGGGGGGGACAACCAGTACTTC.